This T cell receptor (beta chain) was recovered during a study of post-analysis software for immune sequencing data. Study information: As for disease course, relapsing-remitting, secondary progressive and progressive-relapsing multiple sclerosis were all included. Overall study results and limits: Included in a set of 5 or 6 TRBV segments more frequent in patients than controls were TRBV5-6, TRBV5-1 and TRBV20-1. F measure grouped same-batch samples tightly together.

CDR3 length: 17 residues. Germline assignment: CDR1 MNHEY and CDR2 SVGAGI. Remarks on this clonotype: Its antigen is unknown. At one of its ends the junction is not consistent with the germline gene, which may arise from a read error.

The library was made from cDNA and included unique molecular identifiers. The yield from about 1 to 10 million T cells was roughly 500,000 cDNA molecules in total. MiXCR was run by TCRdb on the PCR reads, yielding one entry per CDR3 protein. Among more than 500,000 distinct CDR3 sequences listed, approximately 31% were seen once. The origin of this receptor is a girl under 18 with multiple sclerosis. What was sequenced was blood. The chain couples TRBV6-5 to TRBJ2-1, with D tentatively TRBD2 (6 bases). In DNA, the CDR3 is TGTGCCAGCAGTTCGCTTGCGTCCGGGACTTGGTACAGTGAGCAGTTCTTC. Protein sequence: CASSSLASGTWYSEQFF.